One sample yielded the 29 T cell receptor beta chains listed below, sequenced in a study of shared clonotypes between healthy human individuals. CD45RO-negative cells were positively selected for CCR7, leaving out terminally differentiated effector memory CD45RA+ cells. The assay was immunoSEQ multiplex PCR, and TCRdb's table has in-frame clones only and misses some. Of around 1,900,000 clones listed, around 93% are singletons. The sequenced sample consisted of naive CD8+ T cells from PBMCs. Receptors originate from a man aged 18 to 30 in good health. Some clones in this sample may be carry-over from other donors' samples.

The gene calls are TRBV7-9 and TRBJ2-7; D uncertain. The CDR3 consists of 11 residues. V was pared by 7 bases and J by 5 bases, with 9 bases between. Germline-derived CDR1 and CDR2 are SEHNR and FQNEAQ (reference sequence). The CDR3 spells CASTPSDEQYF. In DNA, the CDR3 is TGTGCCAGCACCCCTTCTGACGAGCAGTACTTC.

The chain is built from TRBV5-6 and TRBJ2-3, with 7 positions matching TRBD2. The CDR3 length is 16 residues. Germline assignment: CDR1 SGHDT and CDR2 YYEEEE. The junction had 7 bases not matched to a gene; V was cut back by 0 bases and J by 3 bases. The CDR3 spells CASSLELAASTDTQYF. DNA for the CDR3: TGTGCCAGCAGCTTGGAGCTAGCGGCGAGTACAGATACGCAGTATTTT.

J is TRBJ1-1 and V is TRBV28; TRBD1 matches at 7 bases. V dropped 7 bases and J dropped 0; count of bases not matched to a gene: 5. The CDR3 totals 14 residues. Looked up from germline, CDR1 is MDHEN and CDR2 is SYDVKM. The CDR3 DNA reads TGTGCCAGCACCGGCGACAGGGTGAACACTGAAGCTTTCTTT. This gives the protein CASTGDRVNTEAFF.

The CDR3 protein is CASSIQGNYGYTF. In nucleotides, the CDR3 is TGTGCCAGCAGTATACAGGGGAACTATGGCTACACCTTC. V usage is TRBV28 and J usage is TRBJ1-2, with TRBD1 matching over 7 bases. Per germline, CDR1 MDHEN and CDR2 SYDVKM. CDR3 length equals 13 residues. The V segment lost 5 bases and the J segment 2 bases; nucleotides outside the gene matches: 2.

V and J are TRBV28 and TRBJ2-5; no firm D call. Germline lookup yields CDR1 MDHEN and CDR2 SYDVKM. The CDR3 has 14 amino acids. Trimming left V 2 bases short and J 2 bases short, with 9 bases between. The CDR3, as DNA: TGTGCCAGCAGTTTAGGCCCGGAACAAGAGACCCAGTACTTC. Translated: CASSLGPEQETQYF.

The rearrangement joins TRBV6-5 to TRBJ2-7; 8 bases fit TRBD1. CDR3 length: 13 amino acids. Trimming at V came to 8 bases and at J to 5 bases, leaving 8 bases not matched to a gene. Germline CDR1 is MNHEY and CDR2 is SVGAGI. The CDR3 DNA reads TGTGCCAGCGGTGTGGACAGGGTACACGAGCAGTACTTC. It codes for CASGVDRVHEQYF.

The gene calls are TRBV5-6 and TRBJ1-1, with 8 bases identical to TRBD1. With V trimmed by 1 base and J by 5 bases, 10 bases remained unmatched. CDR1 and CDR2 from the germline V gene are SGHDT and YYEEEE. The CDR3 totals 16 residues. The CDR3, as DNA: TGTGCCAGCAGCTTGTCAAGTTCCAGGGGGCAGACTGAAGCTTTCTTT. Its protein product is CASSLSSSRGQTEAFF. Using reference TRBV5-6 and TRBJ1-1 for the parts outside the CDR3, the full variable domain is DAGVTQSPTHLIKTRGQQVTLRCSPKSGHDTVSWYQQALGQGPQFIFQYYEEEERQRGNFPDRFSGHQFPNYSSELNVNALLLGDSALYLCASSLSSSRGQTEAFFGQGTRLTVV.

The chain joins TRBV4-1 to TRBJ2-7; 7 positions agree with TRBD1. This CDR3 contains 13 residues. The V gene end was trimmed by 6 bases and the J gene end by 2 bases; junction bases not matched to a gene: 4. Germline assignment: CDR1 MGHRA and CDR2 YSYEKL. CDR3 in amino acids: CASRPTGAYEQYF. CDR3 bases: TGCGCCAGCAGACCCACAGGGGCCTACGAGCAGTACTTC.

This sequence joins TRBV30 and TRBJ2-1; 7 bases agree with TRBD2. This CDR3 comprises 15 residues. Germline V gene lookup returns CDR1 GTSNPN and CDR2 SVGIG (reference sequence). The junction had 7 bases not matched to a gene; V was cut back by 5 bases and J by 0 bases. CDR3: CAWASGISSYNEQFF. Here the CDR3 DNA reads TGTGCCTGGGCTAGCGGAATTAGCTCCTACAATGAGCAGTTCTTC.

A few counts support this clone. The chain links TRBV7-9 to TRBJ1-4; D is unclear. The length of the CDR3 is 12 residues. The germline gives CDR1 SEHNR, CDR2 FQNEAQ (reference sequence). Trimming removed 8 bases at V and 8 bases at J, with 12 bases between. Here the CDR3 DNA reads TGTGCCAGCGGCTCGGGGAAGGAAAAACTGTTTTTT. It codes for CASGSGKEKLFF.

The chain is built from TRBV7-9 and TRBJ2-7; weak D call: TRBD1 (5 bases). Germline CDR1 SEHNR, CDR2 FQNEAQ (reference sequence). V lost 5 bases to trimming and J lost 2 bases, with 10 bases between them. The CDR3 length is 13 residues. The CDR3 is CASSIQGAYEQYF. The CDR3 DNA reads TGTGCCAGCAGCATTCAAGGGGCCTACGAGCAGTACTTC.

The chain couples TRBV7-9 to TRBJ2-4; possible D gene TRBD2, 6 bases. The CDR3 contains 18 residues. Germline CDR1 SEHNR, CDR2 FQNEAQ (reference sequence). Between the trimmed V and J ends, which lost 3 bases and 1 base, there was a span of 19 bases. The CDR3 sequence is CASSFGRAGIMAKNIQYF. The CDR3 DNA reads TGTGCCAGCAGCTTTGGCAGGGCGGGAATTATGGCCAAAAACATTCAGTACTTC. Full variable domain (missing parts from reference TRBV7-9 and TRBJ2-4): DTGVSQNPRHKITKRGQNVTFRCDPISEHNRLYWYRQTLGQGPEFLTYFQNEAQLEKSRLLSDRFSAERPKGSFSTLEIQRTEQGDSAMYLCASSFGRAGIMAKNIQYFGAGTRLSVL.

This clone came up once. This chain joins TRBV7-9 and TRBJ2-7; 7 bases fit TRBD1. Germline assignment: CDR1 SEHNR and CDR2 FQNEAQ (reference sequence). The length of the CDR3 is 14 residues. Losses at the gene ends were 5 bases for V and 3 bases for J; bases not matched to a gene: 7. The CDR3 DNA sequence: TGTGCCAGCAGCGCCAAATCAGGGGGCTACGAGCAGTACTTC. The encoded protein is CASSAKSGGYEQYF.

V is TRBV5-1 and J is TRBJ2-3; 7 bases align to TRBD2. CDR3 length: 15 residues. Germline assignment: CDR1 SGHRS and CDR2 YFSETQ. V shed 6 bases and J 1 base; nucleotides not matched to a gene: 8. CDR3 sequence: CASMLSSGGTDTQYF. CDR3 nucleotides: TGCGCCAGCATGCTTTCTAGCGGCGGCACAGATACGCAGTATTTT.

The V call is TRBV4-2, the J call TRBJ2-7; TRBD2 matches 12 bases. The CDR3 loop spans 18 amino acids. Trimming took 4 bases from V and 3 from J; bases not matched to a gene: 13. Germline CDR1 is LGHNA and CDR2 is YNFKEQ. CDR3 region: CASSPIGRLAGVFYEQYF. CDR3 DNA sequence: TGTGCCAGCAGCCCCATAGGGAGACTAGCGGGAGTATTCTACGAGCAGTACTTC.

V and J are TRBV2 and TRBJ1-1, with 8 nucleotides matching TRBD1. Germline values: CDR1 SNHLY, CDR2 FYNNEI. Trimming removed 3 bases from V and 5 bases from J; junction bases left unmatched: 5. CDR3 length equals 14 residues. CDR3 nucleotides: TGTGCCAGCAGTGAGGAACAGGGGGGGACTGAAGCTTTCTTT. It yields the protein CASSEEQGGTEAFF. The variable domain in full, completed from reference TRBV2 and TRBJ1-1, reads EPEVTQTPSHQVTQMGQEVILRCVPISNHLYFYWYRQILGQKVEFLVSFYNNEISEKSEIFDDQFSVERPDGSNFTLKIRSTKLEDSAMYFCASSEEQGGTEAFFGQGTRLTVV.

The sample holds one count of this clone. The CDR3 loop reads CASSFHAGGNQPQHF. The CDR3 DNA follows: TGTGCCAGCAGTTTTCACGCAGGGGGCAATCAGCCCCAGCATTTT. The chain couples TRBV27 to TRBJ1-5; maybe TRBD1 (6 bases). Germline V gives CDR1 MNHEY, CDR2 SMNVEV (reference sequence). V was cut by 3 bases and J by 2 bases, with 11 bases left in between. This CDR3 is 15 amino acids long.

V and J are TRBV28 and TRBJ2-2, with 11 bases matching TRBD2. The CDR3 spans 15 residues. V lost 11 bases and J lost 6; bases outside the gene matches: 11. Germline values: CDR1 MDHEN, CDR2 SYDVKM. The DNA of the CDR3 is TGTGCCGGATCCATAGCGGGAGGGGTCGCCGGGGAGCTGTTTTTT. It yields the protein CAGSIAGGVAGELFF.

The chain carries TRBV4-3 and TRBJ1-1; D might be TRBD1 (5 bases). V lost 4 bases, J lost 11 bases, and 23 bases lay in between. CDR1 and CDR2 from the germline V gene are LGHNA and YSLEER. The CDR3 sequence is 15 residues long. CDR3 residues: CASSPWIDRGVVAFF. In DNA, the CDR3 is TGCGCCAGCAGCCCCTGGATTGATAGGGGTGTTGTGGCTTTCTTT.

Regarding this clone: Within the sample, other DNA sequences also encode this same CDR3. The gene calls are TRBV27 and TRBJ1-5; TRBD1 is a possible D gene (5 bases). Trimming cost V 3 bases and J 7 bases, with 10 bases left between them. In germline, CDR1 is MNHEY, CDR2 SMNVEV (reference sequence). This CDR3 is 13 amino acids long. CDR3 residues: CASSLGGGQPQHF. DNA of the CDR3: TGTGCCAGCAGTTTGGGGGGTGGCCAGCCCCAGCATTTT.

This chain connects TRBV9 to TRBJ2-7; weak D call: TRBD1 (5 bases). Germline assignment: CDR1 SGDLS and CDR2 YYNGEE. V gave up 0 bases and J gave up 5 bases, with 9 bases separating them. The CDR3 is made up of 13 amino acids. CDR3 bases: TGTGCCAGCAGCGTAGACACAGGCGACGAGCAGTACTTC. Its translation: CASSVDTGDEQYF. Looking up the rest from reference TRBV9 and TRBJ2-7 gives the full variable domain: DSGVTQTPKHLITATGQRVTLRCSPRSGDLSVYWYQQSLDQGLQFLIQYYNGEERAKGNILERFSAQQFPDLHSELNLSSLELGDSALYFCASSVDTGDEQYFGPGTRLTVT.

Note on this clone: The junction departs from the called germline gene at one end, perhaps through a read error. This sequence joins TRBV6-1 and TRBJ2-7, with 7 bases aligning to TRBD2. CDR1 and CDR2 (germline): MNHNS, SASEGT. This CDR3 contains 14 residues. The CDR3 DNA sequence: TGCGCCAGCAGTATTGCCAGCGGGACTTGGGAGCAGTACTTC. This sequence encodes CASSIASGTWEQYF.

This chain uses TRBV27 with TRBJ2-7; 11 bases align to TRBD2. Germline V gene sequence: CDR1 MNHEY, CDR2 SMNVEV (reference sequence). Trimming took 4 bases from V and 0 from J; bases not matched to a gene: 8. The CDR3 extends over 17 amino acids. As DNA, the CDR3 is TGTGCCAGCAGTTCGAGGTTCGGGACTAGCGGCTCCTACGAGCAGTACTTC. Translated: CASSSRFGTSGSYEQYF.

To note about this clone: At the DNA level, this CDR3 is encoded by other sequences in the same sample as well. The V call is TRBV7-9, the J call TRBJ2-7; unclear D gene. Between the trimmed V and J ends, which lost 4 bases and 3 bases, there was a span of 4 bases. This CDR3 is built from 11 residues. CDR1 and CDR2 from the germline V gene are SEHNR and FQNEAQ (reference sequence). CDR3 sequence reads: CASSYNYEQYF. CDR3 bases: TGTGCCAGCAGCTACAACTACGAGCAGTACTTC.

The V call is TRBV28, the J call TRBJ1-5; D not certain. The CDR3 runs to 15 residues. The ends were cut back, 7 bases at V and 1 base at J, with 14 bases in the middle. Per germline, CDR1 MDHEN and CDR2 SYDVKM. CDR3 loop: CASTFLAGSNQPQHF. The CDR3 coding sequence is TGTGCCAGCACCTTTCTGGCAGGCAGCAATCAGCCCCAGCATTTT.

V gene TRBV15 combines with J gene TRBJ2-1; weak D call: TRBD2 (6 bases). The V end was cut by 0 bases, the J end by 0 bases, with 12 bases between. Germline CDR1 LNHNV, CDR2 YYDKDF (reference sequence). The CDR3 consists of 17 residues. The CDR3, as DNA: TGTGCCACCAGCAGAGATCTATTGGGGGGCTCCTACAATGAGCAGTTCTTC. Amino acids: CATSRDLLGGSYNEQFF.

J is TRBJ1-4 and V is TRBV7-9, with D maybe TRBD1 (5 bases). V was cut by 5 bases and J by 11 bases, with 9 bases left in between. Germline loops: CDR1 SEHNR, CDR2 FQNEAQ (reference sequence). CDR3 size: 11 residues. The CDR3 DNA reads TGTGCCAGCAGCGGGGGGTGGAAACTGTTTTTT. Protein sequence: CASSGGWKLFF.

This chain joins TRBV30 and TRBJ1-6; perhaps TRBD1 as D (6 bases). CDR1 GTSNPN and CDR2 SVGIG come from the germline V gene (reference sequence). The V and J ends lost 7 bases and 7 bases respectively, with 17 bases between them. The CDR3 has 14 amino acids. CDR3 coding DNA: TGTGCCTCCACCGGGACAACGGGGAATTCACCCCTCCACTTT. The encoded protein is CASTGTTGNSPLHF.

This chain connects TRBV11-3 to TRBJ2-1; 8 nucleotides line up with TRBD2. V lost 5 bases to trimming and J lost 3 bases; unmatched junction nucleotides: 6. CDR1 SGHNT and CDR2 YENEEA come from the germline V gene. The CDR3 spans 15 residues. The CDR3 here is CASSLREALYNEQFF. In DNA, the CDR3 is TGTGCCAGCAGCCTGCGGGAGGCCCTCTACAATGAGCAGTTCTTC.